The 10 T cell receptor beta chains below all came from one sample that was sequenced in a study of blood T cell repertoires in COVID-19. The table came from immunoSEQ multiplex PCR; TCRdb's copy has only in-frame clones and leaves some out. Counted here are roughly 250,000 clones, around 88% occurring once; the ten biggest clones make up approximately 9%. The sample was PBMCs or T cells enriched from blood (not recorded which). Receptor source: a man aged 35-49 years who had recovered from COVID-19.

V gene TRBV9 combines with J gene TRBJ2-2; D unresolved. The CDR3 totals 15 residues. Trimming shortened V by 4 bases and J by 6 bases, and 16 bases separated the two germline ends. Per germline, CDR1 SGDLS and CDR2 YYNGEE. CDR3 loop: CASSPRPRVAGELFF. The CDR3 DNA reads as TGTGCCAGCAGCCCCCGGCCTAGAGTTGCCGGGGAGCTGTTTTTT.

The genes are TRBV7-3 and TRBJ1-1; D is perhaps TRBD1 (5 bases). Looked up from germline, CDR1 is SGHTA and CDR2 is FQGTGA. The CDR3 loop spans 15 amino acids. The V end lost 0 bases, the J end lost 1 base, and 9 bases lay between the germline ends. The CDR3 spells CASSLTSGGNTEAFF. CDR3 DNA: TGTGCCAGCAGCTTAACGTCGGGGGGGAACACTGAAGCTTTCTTT.

V usage is TRBV13 and J usage is TRBJ2-7, with a possible D match to TRBD1 (6 bases). The germline gives CDR1 PRHDT, CDR2 FYEKMQ (reference sequence). The CDR3 has 14 amino acids. Trimming stripped 5 bases from V and 6 bases from J, with 17 bases between. The CDR3 loop is CASSKPPGVSEQYF. The DNA for the CDR3 is TGTGCCAGCAGCAAACCTCCAGGGGTCTCCGAGCAGTACTTC.

The chain uses TRBV27 and TRBJ2-6, with a tentative D call TRBD2 (6 bases). V lost 5 bases, J lost 4 bases, and 15 bases lay in between. Germline V gene data show CDR1 as MNHEY and CDR2 as SMNVEV (reference sequence). The CDR3 sequence is 16 residues long. CDR3 loop: CASSTGRAGGANVLTF. The CDR3 region has the DNA TGTGCCAGCAGTACCGGACGTGCGGGAGGGGCCAACGTCCTGACTTTC.

J is TRBJ1-5 and V is TRBV28; a weak D match, TRBD1 (6 bases). Trimming shortened V by 6 bases and J by 15 bases, and 24 bases separated the two germline ends. Germline CDR1 reads MDHEN; CDR2 reads SYDVKM. The CDR3 runs to 14 residues. CDR3 loop: CASSPGGAQGIWHF. CDR3 nucleotides: TGTGCCAGCAGCCCTGGGGGGGCCCAGGGTATATGGCATTTT.

The chain couples TRBV9 to TRBJ2-2; D remains ambiguous. CDR1 SGDLS and CDR2 YYNGEE come from the germline V gene. CDR3 length: 12 residues. V lost 3 bases, J lost 7 bases, and 7 bases lay in between. CDR3 region: CASSGRGGELFF. The CDR3 DNA sequence: TGTGCCAGCAGCGGCAGAGGCGGGGAGCTGTTTTTT.

Here the CDR3 reads CASSPAAKGQPQHF. Here the CDR3 DNA reads TGTGCCAGCAGTCCCGCCGCGAAGGGGCAGCCCCAGCATTTT. The rearrangement joins TRBV3-1 (or the pseudogene TRBV3-2) to TRBJ1-5, with TRBD1 as a possible D gene (5 bases). The germline gives CDR1 LGHDT, CDR2 YNNKEL (reference sequence). V dropped 6 bases and J dropped 7 bases, with 16 bases sitting between them. The length of the CDR3 is 14 residues.

The chain carries TRBV11-3 and TRBJ1-1; 7 bases agree with TRBD1. Trimming at V came to 4 bases and at J to 5 bases, leaving 4 bases not matched to a gene. The CDR3 spans 13 residues. The V gene's germline CDR1 is SGHNT and CDR2 YENEEA. CDR3 in DNA: TGTGCCAGCAGCTCCAGGGGGTTGACTGAAGCTTTCTTT. It encodes CASSSRGLTEAFF.

The chain combines TRBV19 with TRBJ1-2; 9 bases agree with TRBD1. This CDR3 is built from 16 residues. Germline CDR1 and CDR2: LNHDA and SQIVND (reference sequence). J gave up 4 bases and V 3 bases, and 9 bases lay outside the gene matches. The CDR3: CASSIGDRVSLYGYTF. Here the CDR3 DNA reads TGTGCCAGTAGTATTGGGGACAGGGTCAGTCTCTATGGCTACACCTTC.

Many counts were recorded for this clone. The rearrangement uses TRBV19 and TRBJ2-1; 7 bases line up with TRBD1. Trimming took 3 bases from V and 7 from J; bases not matched to a gene: 9. This CDR3 has 15 residues. Per the germline V gene, CDR1 is LNHDA and CDR2 is SQIVND (reference sequence). DNA of the CDR3: TGTGCCAGTAGTATGGGGTCGGCAGGGGGTAATGAGCAGTTCTTC. The encoded protein is CASSMGSAGGNEQFF.